This passage covers 2 T cell receptor beta chains from one sample sequenced in a study of OX40 agonist ivuxolimab in advanced cancers. The assay was immunoSEQ multiplex PCR, and TCRdb's table has in-frame clones only and misses some. Of approximately 74,000 clones listed, over 60% are singletons. Sequenced here: CD4+ or CD8+ T cells sorted from blood, sampled in a trial of the OX40 agonist ivuxolimab. The receptors were gathered from an adult with an advanced solid tumor such as melanoma, head and neck, liver or kidney cancer.

The CDR3 DNA reads as TGTGCCAGCAGGGCCCAGGGGACGGTAGAGACCCAGTACTTC. Its translation is CASRAQGTVETQYF. This chain joins TRBV2 and TRBJ2-5, with a weak D call TRBD1 (6 bases). The CDR3 is 14 residues long. V was shortened by 6 bases and J by 4 bases, with 15 bases between the two germline ends. Germline V lookup: CDR1 SNHLY, CDR2 FYNNEI.

The chain joins TRBV5-8 to TRBJ1-2; possibly TRBD1 for D (6 bases). The CDR3 consists of 14 residues. V dropped 3 bases and J dropped 7 bases, with 16 bases sitting between them. Germline loops: CDR1 SGHTS, CDR2 YDEGEE. Written as DNA, the CDR3 is TGTGCCAGCAGCTCCCAGGGGAAGAAGTTTGGCTACACCTTC. Encoded protein: CASSSQGKKFGYTF.